This T cell receptor beta chain originates from a study of cytomegalovirus exposure and HLA in healthy donors. Overall study results and limits: Researchers reported that a few CMV-associated chains were confirmed in vitro as CMV antigen-specific. Versus the approximately 700-donor mean, an Asian-associated ancestry cluster reportedly showed fewer N-insertions in a later analysis. A later analysis, which compared TCR beta chains of equal frequency, found the HLA-associated ones more clonally expanded.

It was with 60 Vbeta and 13 Jbeta primers that the PCR ran. Repertoires were generated with immunoSEQ multiplex PCR, while TCRdb's copy carries only in-frame clones and drops some. The table has 93,000 or so clones, 79% seen once. The CDR3 is made up of 14 amino acids. CDR1 SGHRS and CDR2 YFSETQ come from the germline V gene. Trimming removed 3 bases from V and 6 bases from J; junction bases left unmatched: 2. With respect to this clone: What it binds is unknown.

The sequenced sample consisted of PBMCs. The receptor comes from a man aged 45-60 years in good health and CMV-seropositive. The genes are TRBV5-1 and TRBJ2-1, with TRBD1 identical over 11 bases. CDR3 sequence (DNA): TGCGCCAGCAGCTCCGGGACAGGGGGCAATGAGCAGTTCTTC. It translates to CASSSGTGGNEQFF.